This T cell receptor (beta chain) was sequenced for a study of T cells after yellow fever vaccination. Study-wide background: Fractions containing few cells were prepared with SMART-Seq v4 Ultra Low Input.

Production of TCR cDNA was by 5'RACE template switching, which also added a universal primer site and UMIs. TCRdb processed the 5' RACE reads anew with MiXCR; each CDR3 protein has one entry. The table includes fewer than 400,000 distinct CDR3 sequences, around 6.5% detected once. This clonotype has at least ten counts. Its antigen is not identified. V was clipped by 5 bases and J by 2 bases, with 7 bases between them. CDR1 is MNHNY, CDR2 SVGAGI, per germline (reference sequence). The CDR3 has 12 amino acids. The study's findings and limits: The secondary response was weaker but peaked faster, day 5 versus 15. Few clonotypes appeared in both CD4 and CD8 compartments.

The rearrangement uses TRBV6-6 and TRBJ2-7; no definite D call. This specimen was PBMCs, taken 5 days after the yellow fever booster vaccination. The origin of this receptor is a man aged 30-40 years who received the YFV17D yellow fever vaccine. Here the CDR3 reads CASSPMAYEQYF. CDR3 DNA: TGTGCCAGCAGTCCCATGGCCTACGAGCAGTACTTC.